The 8 T cell receptor beta chains below were found in one sample sequenced in a study of CD8+ T cells in alopecia areata. Extraction and reverse transcription of RNA yielded cDNA as the sequencing template. The data were produced by immunoSEQ multiplex PCR, yet TCRdb's version contains in-frame clones alone and is incomplete. There are 150,000 to 200,000 clones in the sample; about three fifths occur only once, and 10% to 15% lies in the top ten. Treatment reported: oral pan-JAK inhibitor, 5-10 mg twice daily. The sample consisted of CD8+ T cells sorted from blood, taken at week 24, from a patient treated with tofacitinib. Source of these receptors: a human donor with alopecia areata.

The chain is built from TRBV10-2 and TRBJ2-7; D is ambiguous. This CDR3 contains 12 residues. Germline assignment: CDR1 WSHSY and CDR2 SAAADI. The V end lost 1 base, the J end lost 3 bases, and 4 bases lay between the germline ends. For the CDR3, the DNA is TGCGCCAGCAGTGAGTTGATCTACGAGCAGTACTTC. This encodes CASSELIYEQYF.

The chain joins TRBV30 to TRBJ1-1; perhaps TRBD1 as D (5 bases). This CDR3 has 16 amino acids. Germline CDR1 is GTSNPN and CDR2 is SVGIG (reference sequence). V was cut by 2 bases and J by 6 bases, with 22 bases left in between. CDR3 coding DNA: TGTGCCTGGAGTATTGCAGGGTTTGTCAGTGAGGCTGAAGCTTTCTTT. Encoded protein: CAWSIAGFVSEAEAFF.

The chain recombines TRBV9 with TRBJ2-1; 7 bases are a match to TRBD1. Germline V lookup: CDR1 SGDLS, CDR2 YYNGEE. The CDR3 contains 15 residues. Germline trimming cut 0 bases from V and 2 bases from J; bases unmatched to any gene: 2. CDR3 amino acids: CASSVGQGTYNEQFF. As DNA, the CDR3 is TGTGCCAGCAGCGTAGGACAGGGAACCTACAATGAGCAGTTCTTC.

The V and J genes are TRBV19 and TRBJ2-7; D gene uncertain. Germline CDR1 and CDR2: LNHDA and SQIVND (reference sequence). V was shortened by 5 bases and J by 3 bases, with 11 bases between the two germline ends. The CDR3 consists of 13 residues. DNA of the CDR3: TGTGCCAGTAGTCGGCTGAAAGACTACGAGCAGTACTTC. This gives the protein CASSRLKDYEQYF.

The rearrangement joins TRBV5-1 to TRBJ2-2; D might be TRBD1 (7 bases). The length of the CDR3 is 17 residues. The V end was cut by 5 bases, the J end by 0 bases, with 17 bases between. The germline CDR1 and CDR2 sequences are SGHRS and YFSETQ. CDR3: CASSSQGGDSNTGELFF. The CDR3 DNA follows: TGCGCCAGCAGTTCGCAGGGGGGAGATTCGAACACCGGGGAGCTGTTTTTT.

Here the CDR3 reads CATSRADRPMNTEAFF. The CDR3 bases are TGTGCCACCAGCAGGGCAGACAGACCCATGAACACTGAAGCTTTCTTT. The chain carries TRBV15 and TRBJ1-1; D is possibly TRBD1 (5 bases). Germline assignment: CDR1 LNHNV and CDR2 YYDKDF (reference sequence). The CDR3 sequence is 16 residues long. Trimming removed 3 bases from V and 0 bases from J, with 14 bases in between.

This clone has only a few counts. The V call is TRBV6-5, the J call TRBJ2-5; tentative D call: TRBD2 (5 bases). V was shortened by 5 bases and J by 3 bases, with 16 bases between the two germline ends. Germline V gene data show CDR1 as MNHEY and CDR2 as SVGAGI. This CDR3 is built from 15 residues. The CDR3 loop is CASSLAPAAKETQYF. CDR3 sequence (DNA): TGTGCCAGCAGTCTAGCTCCGGCTGCCAAAGAGACCCAGTACTTC.

J is TRBJ1-5 and V is TRBV1; the table calls TRBD1, which could not be checked here. TRBV1 is given as a pseudogene. The CDR3 sequence is 18 residues long. The CDR3 bases are TGCACCAGCAGCCTCGGGGACAGAAAAATAGGTAGCAATCAGCCCCAGCATTTT. This encodes CTSSLGDRKIGSNQPQHF.